Following are 10 T cell receptor beta chains from one sample sequenced in a study of T cell changes during pregnancy in multiple sclerosis. Data came from immunoSEQ multiplex PCR; TCRdb stores just in-frame clones and leaves some out. The sample records tens of thousands of clones, roughly 93% being singletons. Here the sequenced sample was peripheral blood, taken in the second trimester of pregnancy. These TCRs come from a female donor with multiple sclerosis, enrolled in a pregnancy study.

This rearrangement joins TRBV19 to TRBJ1-6; 9 positions match TRBD1. Per germline, CDR1 LNHDA and CDR2 SQIVND (reference sequence). CDR3 length: 14 residues. The J segment lost 5 bases and the V segment lost 6 bases, leaving 2 bases of the junction unmatched. CDR3 residues: CASRRTGDNSPLHF. CDR3 DNA sequence: TGTGCCAGTAGAAGGACAGGGGATAATTCACCCCTCCACTTT.

This chain uses TRBV6-6 with TRBJ2-7, with D perhaps matching TRBD1 (6 bases). V lost 1 base to trimming and J lost 0 bases, with 10 bases between them. The germline V gene encodes CDR1 MNHNY and CDR2 SVGAGI (reference sequence). The CDR3 is made up of 15 amino acids. The CDR3 sequence is CASSYLQGRSYEQYF. The DNA of the CDR3 is TGTGCCAGCAGTTACTTACAGGGTCGCTCCTACGAGCAGTACTTC.

This clone was detected once. This sequence joins TRBV5-6 and TRBJ1-1; D is ambiguous. From germline, CDR1 is SGHDT and CDR2 YYEEEE. V was cut by 5 bases and J by 0 bases, with 17 bases left in between. CDR3 length equals 16 residues. The CDR3 spells CASRPYPPTLNTEAFF. The DNA of the CDR3 is TGTGCCAGCAGACCTTATCCACCGACTTTGAACACTGAAGCTTTCTTT.

This clone was detected a few times. The rearrangement uses TRBV2 and TRBJ2-1; D perhaps matches TRBD2 (5 bases). V was shortened by 6 bases and J by 15 bases, with 12 bases between the two germline ends. The V gene's germline CDR1 is SNHLY and CDR2 FYNNEI. The CDR3 consists of 10 residues. This CDR3 is CASSRGLSFF. The CDR3 region has the DNA TGTGCCAGCAGCCGGGGTTTATCGTTCTTC.

The V and J genes are TRBV4-2 and TRBJ2-1; the match to TRBD1 covers 7 bases. The CDR3 contains 15 residues. Germline V gives CDR1 LGHNA, CDR2 YNFKEQ. V lost 0 bases and J lost 10; bases outside the gene matches: 9. Here the CDR3 reads CASSQDLHTGDEQFF. The DNA for the CDR3 is TGTGCCAGCAGCCAAGACCTCCATACAGGGGACGAGCAGTTCTTC.

The chain has TRBV19 and TRBJ1-3; TRBD1 matches at 11 bases. Germline-derived CDR1 and CDR2 are LNHDA and SQIVND (reference sequence). V dropped 9 bases and J dropped 1; count of bases not matched to a gene: 5. The CDR3 sequence is 15 residues long. CDR3 nucleotides: TGTGCCAGGTTATGGGACAGGGGGTCTGGAAACACCATATATTTT. Translating gives CARLWDRGSGNTIYF.

The gene calls are TRBV5-6 and TRBJ1-2; D ambiguous. V was pared by 3 bases and J by 8 bases, with 8 bases between. The CDR3 contains 11 residues. The germline gives CDR1 SGHDT, CDR2 YYEEEE. The CDR3 region is CASSSEGGYTF. The CDR3 DNA is TGTGCCAGCAGCTCCGAGGGAGGCTACACCTTC.

This clone occurred a few times. The V call is TRBV2, the J call TRBJ1-5; 10 bases agree with TRBD1. Germline CDR1 and CDR2: SNHLY and FYNNEI. The junction had 12 bases not matched to a gene; V was cut back by 6 bases and J by 7 bases. This CDR3 has 16 residues. In nucleotides, the CDR3 is TGTGCCAGCAGGGCCCCCACTATGACAGGGGGCCAGCCCCAGCATTTT. This codes for CASRAPTMTGGQPQHF. Filled out from reference TRBV2 and TRBJ1-5, the complete variable domain reads EPEVTQTPSHQVTQMGQEVILRCVPISNHLYFYWYRQILGQKVEFLVSFYNNEISEKSEIFDDQFSVERPDGSNFTLKIRSTKLEDSAMYFCASRAPTMTGGQPQHFGDGTRLSIL.

This chain joins TRBV7-9 and TRBJ1-1; TRBD1 matches at 8 bases. The CDR3 is 15 amino acids. CDR1 and CDR2 from the germline V gene are SEHNR and FQNEAQ (reference sequence). V lost 5 bases and J lost 0; bases outside the gene matches: 5. CDR3 in amino acids: CASSRQGQVNTEAFF. In nucleotides, the CDR3 is TGTGCCAGCAGCCGCCAGGGACAGGTGAACACTGAAGCTTTCTTT.

The genes are TRBV27 and TRBJ1-5; no reliable D call. Looked up from germline, CDR1 is MNHEY and CDR2 is SMNVEV (reference sequence). Trimming shortened V by 4 bases and J by 6 bases, and 10 bases separated the two germline ends. The CDR3 consists of 13 residues. The CDR3 coding sequence is TGTGCCAGCAGTTACAGTAACGGTCAGCCCCAGCATTTT. Its protein is CASSYSNGQPQHF.